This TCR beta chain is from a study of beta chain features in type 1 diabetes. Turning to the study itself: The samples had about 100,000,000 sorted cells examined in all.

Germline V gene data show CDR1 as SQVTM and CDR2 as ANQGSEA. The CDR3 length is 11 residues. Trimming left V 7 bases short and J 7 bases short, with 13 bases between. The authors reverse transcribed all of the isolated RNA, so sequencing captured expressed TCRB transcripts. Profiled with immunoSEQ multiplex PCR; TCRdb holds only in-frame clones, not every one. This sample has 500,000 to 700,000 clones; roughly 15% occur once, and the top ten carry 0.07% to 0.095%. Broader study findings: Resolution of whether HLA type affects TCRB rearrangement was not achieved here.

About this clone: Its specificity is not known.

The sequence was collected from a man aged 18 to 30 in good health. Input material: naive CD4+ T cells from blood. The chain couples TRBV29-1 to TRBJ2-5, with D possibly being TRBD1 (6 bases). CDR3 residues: CSGCLGGTQYF. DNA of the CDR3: TGCAGCGGATGTCTAGGGGGGACCCAGTACTTC.